This TCR beta chain was identified during a study of blood T cells in healthy people across ages. A second about 6 to 11 cycle PCR used barcoded and J-beta primers. From the 5' RACE reads, TCRdb called clonotypes with MiXCR, one entry per CDR3 protein. The repertoire holds about 680,000 distinct CDR3 sequences, with over 45% as singletons. This CDR3 region has 13 residues. Germline V lookup: CDR1 SQVTM, CDR2 ANQGSEA. The junction had 9 bases not matched to a gene; V was cut back by 5 bases and J by 6 bases. The TCR originated in a woman aged 60-70 years in good health. The sequenced material came from blood. The J gene is TRBJ2-7, the V gene TRBV29-1; TRBD1 aligns across 8 bases. The CDR3 spells CSVSSQGAGEQYF. The CDR3 DNA reads TGCAGCGTTTCTAGCCAGGGGGCCGGCGAGCAGTACTTC.